This passage covers 22 T cell receptor beta chains from one sample sequenced in a study of identical twins. TCRdb passed the 5' RACE reads through MiXCR, listing each CDR3 protein once. Among roughly 720,000 distinct CDR3 sequences listed, 18% were seen once. The same data also went into a second study, on T cells expressing NK-cell markers.

Sequencing was done on a sample of PBMCs. Receptors were obtained from a woman between 18 and 29 years old in good health.

The chain couples TRBV6-1 to TRBJ2-1; D is perhaps TRBD2 (6 bases). The germline V gene encodes CDR1 MNHNS and CDR2 SASEGT. The CDR3 loop spans 13 amino acids. Trimming took off 6 bases at V and 5 bases at J, with 11 bases between the two ends. CDR3 sequence (DNA): TGTGCCAGCAGGCGGACTATCAACAATGAGCAGTTCTTC. It translates to CASRRTINNEQFF.

A remark on this clonotype: One end of the junction does not line up with germline, which may come from a read error. The gene calls are TRBV20-1 and TRBJ2-1, with 12 bases lining up with TRBD2. The CDR3 loop spans 16 amino acids. The V gene's germline CDR1 is DFQATT and CDR2 SNEGSKA (reference sequence). CDR3 residues: CRPGLAGPNVYNEQFF. DNA of the CDR3: TGTAGACCGGGACTAGCGGGTCCAAATGTCTACAATGAGCAGTTCTTC.

The gene calls are TRBV10-3 and TRBJ2-1; 9 bases are a match to TRBD2. Germline CDR1 ENHRY, CDR2 SYGVKD. V lost 3 bases and J lost 7; bases outside the gene matches: 7. This CDR3 has 15 residues. For the CDR3, the DNA is TGTGCCATCAGTGAAGGCGGGAGGGCCCAAAATGAGCAGTTCTTC. Translated: CAISEGGRAQNEQFF.

The rearrangement uses TRBV12-3 or TRBV12-4 and TRBJ2-3; TRBD2 matches 14 bases. This CDR3 has 17 residues. Trimming took 7 bases from V and 0 from J; bases not matched to a gene: 6. The CDR3 sequence is CASKGLAGGSSTDTQYF. The CDR3 nucleotides are TGTGCCAGCAAAGGACTAGCGGGAGGTTCTAGCACAGATACGCAGTATTTT.

The chain combines TRBV5-1 with TRBJ1-1; 10 bases fit TRBD1. This CDR3 is 14 amino acids long. Germline trimming cut 2 bases from V and 7 bases from J; bases unmatched to any gene: 5. CDR1 SGHRS and CDR2 YFSETQ come from the germline V gene. The chain's CDR3 is CASSFRDRGGEAFF. The CDR3 region has the DNA TGCGCCAGCAGCTTCCGGGACAGGGGTGGTGAAGCTTTCTTT.

In its sample, this clonotype was seen a few times. The chain couples TRBV5-5 to TRBJ2-1; possibly TRBD2 for D (6 bases). Per germline, CDR1 SGHKS and CDR2 YYEKEE (reference sequence). This CDR3 is 16 amino acids long. The V end was cut by 4 bases, the J end by 0 bases, with 14 bases between. In DNA, the CDR3 is TGTGCCAGCAGCCCAGCGGGCGCGACCTCCTACAATGAGCAGTTCTTC. Amino acid sequence: CASSPAGATSYNEQFF.

This clonotype was counted only a few times. V usage is TRBV12-3 or TRBV12-4 and J usage is TRBJ2-1; TRBD1 agrees at 10 bases. V dropped 5 bases and J dropped 8; count of bases not matched to a gene: 6. There are 14 residues in the CDR3. The DNA for the CDR3 is TGTGCCAGCAGTCCGGGACAGGGGATACATGAGCAGTTCTTC. This encodes CASSPGQGIHEQFF.

In this sample, this clonotype turned up many times. J is TRBJ2-1 and V is TRBV12-3 or TRBV12-4, with D possibly being TRBD2 (5 bases). This CDR3 is 13 amino acids long. V was pared by 9 bases and J by 7 bases, with 16 bases between. The CDR3 bases are TGTGCCAGTGGCGGCCTAGCCAGTAATGAGCAGTTCTTC. It translates to CASGGLASNEQFF.

This clonotype was observed a handful of times. The chain has TRBV2 and TRBJ2-3, with D unresolved. This CDR3 is built from 16 residues. Germline values: CDR1 SNHLY, CDR2 FYNNEI. Trimming pared 4 bases from V and 5 bases from J, leaving 19 bases between. The CDR3 DNA sequence: TGTGCCAGCAGTGGAGCAGCCTCCATCCGCAGAGATACGCAGTATTTT. As protein: CASSGAASIRRDTQYF.

This clonotype has just a few counts. This chain links TRBV4-3 with TRBJ2-2; D gene ambiguous. Trimming removed 5 bases from V and 0 bases from J, with 13 bases in between. This CDR3 spans 16 amino acids. The germline V gene has CDR1 LGHNA and CDR2 YSLEER. The CDR3 spells CASSSQKFANTGELFF. CDR3 DNA sequence: TGCGCCAGCAGCTCCCAAAAGTTCGCGAACACCGGGGAGCTGTTTTTT.

This clonotype was picked up a small number of times. V is TRBV20-1 and J is TRBJ1-6, with 8 positions matching TRBD1. V shed 5 bases and J 6 bases; nucleotides not matched to a gene: 6. From germline, CDR1 is DFQATT and CDR2 SNEGSKA (reference sequence). The CDR3 covers 14 residues. The CDR3 loop reads CSAHTTGANSPLHF. CDR3 in DNA: TGCAGTGCTCATACGACAGGGGCTAATTCACCCCTCCACTTT.

This chain uses TRBV6-2 or TRBV6-3 with TRBJ2-7, with D possibly TRBD1 on 5 matching bases. CDR3 length: 15 residues. Germline-derived CDR1 and CDR2 are MNHEY and SVGEGT. V lost 6 bases, J lost 5 bases, and 20 bases lay in between. The CDR3 DNA follows: TGTGCCAGCAGGAAACAACTGATTAGACAGAACGAGCAGTACTTC. It is translated as CASRKQLIRQNEQYF.

The CDR3 DNA is TGCAGTGCTAGAAATCCGGCGGGGTCCTACGAGCAGTACTTC. Its translation: CSARNPAGSYEQYF. This rearrangement joins TRBV20-1 to TRBJ2-7; a possible D gene is TRBD2 (6 bases). Germline-derived CDR1 and CDR2 are DFQATT and SNEGSKA (reference sequence). V was clipped by 2 bases and J by 1 base, with 12 bases between them. The CDR3 length is 14 residues.

This clonotype was counted only a few times. The chain couples TRBV5-6 to TRBJ2-1, with TRBD1 identical over 7 bases. CDR3 length: 15 residues. Trimming removed 0 bases from V and 6 bases from J; junction bases left unmatched: 6. Germline CDR1 SGHDT, CDR2 YYEEEE. The CDR3: CASSLGQGSGNEQFF. Written as DNA, the CDR3 is TGTGCCAGCAGCTTGGGACAGGGAAGTGGCAATGAGCAGTTCTTC.

The chain links TRBV7-8 to TRBJ2-1, with D possibly being TRBD2 (5 bases). V was cut by 1 base and J by 4 bases, with 11 bases left in between. Germline V gene lookup returns CDR1 SGHVS and CDR2 FQNEAQ. There are 15 residues in the CDR3. The CDR3: CASSLGFGIYNEQFF. The CDR3 nucleotides read TGTGCCAGCAGCTTAGGGTTCGGGATATACAATGAGCAGTTCTTC.

The gene calls are TRBV12-3 or TRBV12-4 and TRBJ2-3; D is possibly TRBD1 or TRBD2 (6 bases each). CDR3 length equals 16 residues. Trimming shortened V by 5 bases and J by 2 bases, and 17 bases separated the two germline ends. The chain's CDR3 is CASSPLSGAVTDTQYF. For the CDR3, the DNA is TGTGCCAGCAGTCCCTTGTCGGGGGCCGTCACAGATACGCAGTATTTT.

This clonotype was seen at least ten times. The chain uses TRBV12-3 or TRBV12-4 and TRBJ2-7, with 11 bases aligning to TRBD1. V gave up 3 bases and J gave up 3 bases; unmatched junction bases: 4. The CDR3 covers 15 residues. CDR3 region: CASSFGQGAFYEQYF. CDR3 nucleotides: TGTGCCAGCAGTTTCGGACAGGGGGCCTTCTACGAGCAGTACTTC.

The chain carries TRBV7-6 and TRBJ2-1; 9 positions match TRBD1. The CDR3 is 19 residues long. Germline assignment: CDR1 SGHVS and CDR2 FNYEAQ. The V and J ends lost 1 base and 7 bases, in that order; junction bases with no gene match: 17. The CDR3 here is CASSLEANPWTGARNEQFF. The DNA of the CDR3 is TGTGCCAGCAGCTTAGAAGCTAATCCCTGGACAGGGGCACGGAATGAGCAGTTCTTC. The variable domain in full, completed from reference TRBV7-6 and TRBJ2-1, reads GAGVSQSPRYKVTKRGQDVALRCDPISGHVSLYWYRQALGQGPEFLTYFNYEAQQDKSGLPNDRFSAERPEGSISTLTIQRTEQRDSAMYRCASSLEANPWTGARNEQFFGPGTRLTVL.

This clonotype has only a few counts. J is TRBJ2-5 and V is TRBV9, with 7 positions matching TRBD2. The CDR3 extends over 14 amino acids. J was trimmed by 1 base and V by 4 bases; bases with no gene match: 4. Germline V gene lookup returns CDR1 SGDLS and CDR2 YYNGEE. CDR3 protein: CASSSRGVQETQYF. DNA for the CDR3: TGTGCCAGCAGCTCACGGGGGGTCCAAGAGACCCAGTACTTC.

This clonotype was counted a few times. This chain connects TRBV20-1 to TRBJ2-5; D might be TRBD1 (7 bases). This CDR3 region has 12 residues. The ends were cut back, 5 bases at V and 4 bases at J, with 11 bases in the middle. CDR1 is DFQATT and CDR2 is SNEGSKA in the germline V gene (reference sequence). CDR3 sequence reads: CSAYRGGETQYF. The CDR3 region has the DNA TGCAGTGCTTACAGGGGAGGAGAGACCCAGTACTTC.

In this sample, this clonotype turned up a few times. The V call is TRBV12-3 or TRBV12-4, the J call TRBJ1-1, with a tentative D call TRBD1 (5 bases). The CDR3 runs 14 residues. The V gene lost 5 bases and the J gene lost 6 bases, with 16 bases spanning the gap. The CDR3 DNA is TGTGCCAGCAGTACCGTCCGGGACCGCGCTGAAGCTTTCTTT. It translates to CASSTVRDRAEAFF.

The CDR3 region has the DNA TGTGCCAGCAGTTTAGAAGACCCTCGGCGTTCACCCCTCCACTTT. Translating it yields CASSLEDPRRSPLHF. The gene calls are TRBV12-3 or TRBV12-4 and TRBJ1-6; no clear D. Trimming left V 1 base short and J 9 bases short, with 13 bases between. The CDR3 sequence is 15 residues long.